This TCR beta chain was captured by sequencing in a study of early T cells in non-severe SARS-CoV-2 infection. Study-wide background: Chains were not paired, and sequencing was done on bulk RNA from unsorted whole blood. Study results and limitations: Database matching using VDJdb favored anti-spike CD8 responses, with private and CD4 specificities left missing.

Concerning this clonotype itself: What it binds is not known.

Individual cDNA molecules were tagged with unique molecular identifiers, the study reported. MiXCR was run by TCRdb on the 5' RACE reads, yielding one entry per CDR3 protein. The sample holds over 80,000 distinct CDR3 sequences, approximately 12% seen once. After removal of 4 bases from V and 10 bases from J, the junction contained 10 bases not matched to a gene. The CDR3 consists of 14 residues. CDR1 and CDR2 (germline): KGHDR, SFDVKD. This sequence was found in an adult who was a healthcare worker with PCR-confirmed SARS-CoV-2 infection or an uninfected control (not recorded which). The V and J genes are TRBV24-1 and TRBJ1-1, with 8 bases aligning to TRBD1. The source material was whole blood, sampled at baseline. The CDR3 DNA reads TGTGCCACCAGTGAAACCGACAGGGGAGGGAGAGCTTTCTTT. The encoded protein is CATSETDRGGRAFF.